The present TCR beta chain was sequenced within a study of T cells in Graves' hyperthyroidism and ophthalmopathy. Study conclusions and caveats: Blood also carried most thyroid clonotypes expanded above 0.001. Classification by a 13 V-J model distinguished ophthalmopathy from stable hyperthyroidism.

TCR beta CDR3 regions were amplified from RNA. The primer set for the first-round RT-PCR of the TCR CDR3 was HTBI. From the multiplex PCR reads, TCRdb called clonotypes with MiXCR, one entry per CDR3 protein. Found here are around 610,000 distinct CDR3 sequences, roughly 14% of them singletons; the top ten hold roughly 4.5%. Concerning this clonotype: The antigen is unknown.

Diagnoses used clinical symptoms, serum thyroxine and TRAb, thyroid ultrasound and orbital computed tomography. The V end lost 8 bases, the J end lost 6 bases, and 13 bases lay between the germline ends. The CDR3 contains 13 residues. The V gene's germline CDR1 is MDHEN and CDR2 SYDVKM. The chain employs TRBV28 and TRBJ2-2; D call uncertain. This TCR came from a woman in her forties with Graves' ophthalmopathy. Sequences were obtained from blood. The CDR3 bases are TGTGCCAGCTTAGGAGCACCCCCCGGGGAGCTGTTTTTT. Protein: CASLGAPPGELFF.